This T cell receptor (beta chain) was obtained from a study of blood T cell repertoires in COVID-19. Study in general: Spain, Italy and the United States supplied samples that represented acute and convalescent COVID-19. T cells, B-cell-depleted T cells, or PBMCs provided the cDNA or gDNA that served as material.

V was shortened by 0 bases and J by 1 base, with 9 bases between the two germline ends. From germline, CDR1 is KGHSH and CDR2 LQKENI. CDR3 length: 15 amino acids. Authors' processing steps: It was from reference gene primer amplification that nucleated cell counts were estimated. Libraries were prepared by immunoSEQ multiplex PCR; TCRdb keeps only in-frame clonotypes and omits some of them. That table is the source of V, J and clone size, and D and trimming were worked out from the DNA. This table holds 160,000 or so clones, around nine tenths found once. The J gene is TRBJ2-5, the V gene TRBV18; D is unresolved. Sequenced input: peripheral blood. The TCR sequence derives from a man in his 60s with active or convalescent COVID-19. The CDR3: CASSPPSQPQETQYF. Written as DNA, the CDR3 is TGTGCCAGCTCACCACCATCACAGCCCCAAGAGACCCAGTACTTC.